This TCR beta chain was identified in a study of CD8+CD57+ T cells in acquired aplastic anemia (dated by TCRdb to about 2018). For the study in its entirety: Extracted DNA from sorted CD4+ and CD8+ cells averaged 3.2 ug, ranging from roughly 0.2 to 30 ug. A CD8+CD57+ expansion meant a frequency higher than the mean frequency seen in healthy subjects.

V is cut by 3 bases and J by 0 bases, and the space between the germline ends is 12 bases. The CDR3, from cysteine to phenylalanine, totals 16 residues. Only the CDR3 region is kept as DNA, spanning 48 bases read in frame from base 1. Looking up the germline V gene (reference sequence) yields CDR1 LNHDA and CDR2 SQIVND. What the work shows at the level of the full study, not this receptor alone: Although roughly 29 CD8+ CDR3 sequences were shared by patients and controls, these sequences appeared highly expressed in patients and within the immunodominant clones of patients. Between patients and healthy controls, no significant difference in CD8+ Simpson's diversity was found (P=0.060).

TCR beta VDJ combination and CDR3 sequence profiling used genomic DNA as the template. TCR repertoire sequencing was run on an Illumina HiSeq 2000. Under the source paper's analysis protocol: TRBV/TRBJ rearrangement plots, CDR3 size and DJ length profiles, and Simpson's diversity index were used to evaluate the repertoires. Whichever DNA sequence was most abundant in the deep sequencing data was defined as the immunodominant clone. CDR3 amino acid sequences were screened for sharing across subjects and compared with published repertoires and the VDJdb database. TCRdb trimmed the raw reads at Q25, called clones with MiXCR and kept productive beta chains. Records with the same CDR3 protein are collapsed into one entry carrying the most frequent genes and DNA. The V and J calls and clone size come from TCRdb's table, not from the authors' own analysis. Recorded for this sample are more than 150,000 distinct CDR3 sequences; about 44% of them occurred a single time. Over 10% of the sample is taken by the ten largest.

Expansion of CD8+CD57+ cells had been shown by flow cytometry in the patients chosen for sequencing. Severe acquired aplastic anemia was diagnosed in all patients according to International Study of Aplastic Anemia and Agranulocytosis and Camitta criteria. No therapy had been received by the patients at the time of blood sampling. In this study, sorted CD4+ and CD8+ T cells from the blood of healthy subjects and of severe aplastic anemia patients had their TCR repertoires deep-sequenced. Patients were enrolled under clinicaltrials.gov protocols 00001620, 01623167, 00001397, 00071045, 00081523 and 00961064 in the USA. Ficoll-Paque density gradient centrifugation was used to isolate peripheral blood mononuclear cells. Before DNA extraction, CD4+ and CD8+ T cells were sorted by FACS or by magnetic beads. The count of this clonotype is one. The target of this receptor is not known. No base quality values were provided; no much bigger clone lies one nucleotide off. A lone read gives weak evidence.

The rearrangement joined TRBV19 to TRBJ1-5; TRBD1 is possibly the D segment (6 matching bases). Sample: sorted CD4+, CD8+, or CD8+CD57+ T cells (not recorded which) from PBMCs. The source of this sequence is a human donor with aplastic anemia. This receptor carries the CDR3 CASSMTGTYSNQPQHF. The nucleotide sequence reads as follows: TGTGCCAGTAGTATGACCGGGACATATAGCAATCAGCCCCAGCATTTT. Extended through the reference TRBV19 and TRBJ1-5 proteins, this CDR3 yields the full variable domain: DGGITQSPKYLFRKEGQNVTLSCEQNLNHDAMYWYRQDPGQGLRLIYYSQIVNDFQKGDIAEGYSVSREKKESFPLTVTSAQKNPTAFYLCASSMTGTYSNQPQHFGDGTRLSIL.